This TCR beta chain was sequenced during a study of OX40 agonist ivuxolimab in advanced cancers. Some clones are missing from TCRdb's copy, which holds only in-frame ones; the method was immunoSEQ multiplex PCR. The table records roughly 25,000 clones, roughly 80% of them present only once. Per germline, CDR1 SGHRS and CDR2 YFSETQ. The CDR3 sequence is 15 residues long. V gave up 4 bases and J gave up 5 bases; unmatched junction bases: 8. The source material was CD4+ or CD8+ T cells sorted from blood, sampled in a trial of the OX40 agonist ivuxolimab. The V and J genes are TRBV5-1 and TRBJ2-2, with 7 bases identical to TRBD1. The TCR was taken from an adult with an advanced solid tumor such as melanoma, head and neck, liver or kidney cancer. For the CDR3, the DNA is TGCGCCAGCAGCACACAGGGGCCCAGGACCGGGGAGCTGTTTTTT. Encoded protein: CASSTQGPRTGELFF.